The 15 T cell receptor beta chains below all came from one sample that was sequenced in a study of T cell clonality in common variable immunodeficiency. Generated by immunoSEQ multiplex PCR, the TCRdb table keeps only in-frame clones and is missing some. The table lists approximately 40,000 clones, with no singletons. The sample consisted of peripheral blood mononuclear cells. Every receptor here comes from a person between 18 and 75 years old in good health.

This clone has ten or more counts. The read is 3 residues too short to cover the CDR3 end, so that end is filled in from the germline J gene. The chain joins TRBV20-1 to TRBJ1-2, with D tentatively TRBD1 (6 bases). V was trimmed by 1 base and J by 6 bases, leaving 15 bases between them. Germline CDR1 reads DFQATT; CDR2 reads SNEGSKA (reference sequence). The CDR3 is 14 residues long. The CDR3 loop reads CSARGQGRNDGYTF. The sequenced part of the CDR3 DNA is TGCAGTGCTAGAGGTCAGGGGAGAAATGATGGC.

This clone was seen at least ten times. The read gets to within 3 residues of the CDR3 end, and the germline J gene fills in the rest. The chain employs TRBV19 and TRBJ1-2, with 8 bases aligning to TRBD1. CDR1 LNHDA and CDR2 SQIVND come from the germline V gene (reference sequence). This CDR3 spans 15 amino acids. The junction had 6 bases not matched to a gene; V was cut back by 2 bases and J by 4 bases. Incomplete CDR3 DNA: TGTGCCAGTAGTATATCAGGGGGCCACGGCTATGGC. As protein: CASSISGGHGYG. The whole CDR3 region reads CASSISGGHGYGYTF.

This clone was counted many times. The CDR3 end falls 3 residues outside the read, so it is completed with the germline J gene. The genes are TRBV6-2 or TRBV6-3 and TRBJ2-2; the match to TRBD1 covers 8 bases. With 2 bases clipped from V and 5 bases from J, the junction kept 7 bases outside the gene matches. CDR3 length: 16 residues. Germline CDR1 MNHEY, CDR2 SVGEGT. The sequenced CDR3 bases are TGTGCCAGCAGTTACAAGGACAGGGTGGGGACCGGGGAG. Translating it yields CASSYKDRVGTGE. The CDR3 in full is CASSYKDRVGTGELFF.

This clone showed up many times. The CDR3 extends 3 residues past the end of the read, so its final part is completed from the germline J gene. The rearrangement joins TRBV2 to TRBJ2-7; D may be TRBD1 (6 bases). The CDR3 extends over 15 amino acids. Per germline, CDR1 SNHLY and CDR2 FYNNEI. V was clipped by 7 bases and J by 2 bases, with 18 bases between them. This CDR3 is CASISRTVITYEQYF. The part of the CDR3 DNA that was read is TGTGCCAGCATTAGTAGGACAGTCATAACCTACGAG.

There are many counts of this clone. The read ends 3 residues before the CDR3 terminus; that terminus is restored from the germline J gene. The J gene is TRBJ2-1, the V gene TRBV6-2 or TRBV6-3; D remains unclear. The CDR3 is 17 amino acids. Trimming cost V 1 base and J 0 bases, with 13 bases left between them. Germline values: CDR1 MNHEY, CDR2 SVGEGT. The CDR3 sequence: CASSYFRAPSSYNEQFF. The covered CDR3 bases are TGTGCCAGCAGTTACTTTAGAGCCCCGAGCTCCTACAATGAG.

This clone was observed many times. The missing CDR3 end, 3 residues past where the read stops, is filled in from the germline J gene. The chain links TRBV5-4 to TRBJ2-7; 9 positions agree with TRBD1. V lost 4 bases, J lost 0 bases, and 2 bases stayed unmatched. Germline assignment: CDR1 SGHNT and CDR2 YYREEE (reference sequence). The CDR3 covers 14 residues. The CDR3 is CASSRTGVSYEQYF. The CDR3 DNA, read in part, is TGTGCCAGCAGCCGGACAGGGGTCTCCTACGAG.

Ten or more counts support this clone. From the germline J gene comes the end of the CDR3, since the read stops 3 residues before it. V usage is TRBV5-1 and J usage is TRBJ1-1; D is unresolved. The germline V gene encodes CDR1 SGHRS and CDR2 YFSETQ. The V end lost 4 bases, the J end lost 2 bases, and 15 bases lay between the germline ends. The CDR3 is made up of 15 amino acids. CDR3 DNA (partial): TGCGCCAGCAGCCCCTCTCCCGGGGAAAACACTGAA. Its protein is CASSPSPGENTE. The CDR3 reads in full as CASSPSPGENTEAFF.

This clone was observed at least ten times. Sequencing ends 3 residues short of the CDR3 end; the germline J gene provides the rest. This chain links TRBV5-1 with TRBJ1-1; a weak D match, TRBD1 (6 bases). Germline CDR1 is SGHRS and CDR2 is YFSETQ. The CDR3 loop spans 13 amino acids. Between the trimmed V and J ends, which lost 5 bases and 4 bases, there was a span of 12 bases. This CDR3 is CASRWGGATEAFF. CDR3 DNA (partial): TGCGCCAGCAGATGGGGGGGGGCCACTGAA.

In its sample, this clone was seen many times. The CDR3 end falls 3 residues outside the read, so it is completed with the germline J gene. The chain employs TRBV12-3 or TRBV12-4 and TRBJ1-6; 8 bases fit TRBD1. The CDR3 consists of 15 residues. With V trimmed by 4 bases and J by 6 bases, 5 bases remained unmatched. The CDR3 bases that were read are TGTGCCAGCAGTTATGGACAGGGTAGTAATTCACCC. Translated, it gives CASSYGQGSNSP. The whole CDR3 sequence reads CASSYGQGSNSPLHF.

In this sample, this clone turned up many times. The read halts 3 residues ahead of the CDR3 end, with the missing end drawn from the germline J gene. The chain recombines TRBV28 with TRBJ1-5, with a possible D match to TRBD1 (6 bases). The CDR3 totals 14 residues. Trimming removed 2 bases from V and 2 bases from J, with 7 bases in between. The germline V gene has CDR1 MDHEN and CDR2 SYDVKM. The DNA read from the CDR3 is TGTGCCAGCAGTTTAAAGGGGGGCAATCAGCCC. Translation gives CASSLKGGNQP. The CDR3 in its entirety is CASSLKGGNQPQHF.

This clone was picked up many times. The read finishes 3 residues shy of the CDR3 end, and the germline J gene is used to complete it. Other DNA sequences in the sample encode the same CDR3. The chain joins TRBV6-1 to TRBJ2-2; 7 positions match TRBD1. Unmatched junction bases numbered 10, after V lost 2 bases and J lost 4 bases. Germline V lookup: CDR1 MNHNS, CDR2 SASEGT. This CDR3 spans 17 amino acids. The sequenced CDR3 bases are TGTGCCAGCAGTGAACGTTTCGACAGGGATGGCACCGGGGAG. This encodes CASSERFDRDGTGE. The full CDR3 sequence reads CASSERFDRDGTGELFF.

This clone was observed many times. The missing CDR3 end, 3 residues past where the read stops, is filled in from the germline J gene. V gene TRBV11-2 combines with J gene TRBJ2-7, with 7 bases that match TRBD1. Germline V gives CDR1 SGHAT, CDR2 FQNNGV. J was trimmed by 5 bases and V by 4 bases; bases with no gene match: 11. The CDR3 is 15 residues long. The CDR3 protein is CASSSNGQVVDEQYF. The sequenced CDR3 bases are TGTGCCAGCAGCTCTAACGGACAGGTTGTCGACGAG.

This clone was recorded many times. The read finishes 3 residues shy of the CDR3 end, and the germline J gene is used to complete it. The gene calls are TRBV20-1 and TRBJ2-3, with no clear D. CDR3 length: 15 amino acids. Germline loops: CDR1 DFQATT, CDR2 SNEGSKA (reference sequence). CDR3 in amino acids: CSARDRVAPLDTQYF. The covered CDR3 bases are TGCAGTGCTAGAGATCGGGTAGCCCCTCTCGACACG.

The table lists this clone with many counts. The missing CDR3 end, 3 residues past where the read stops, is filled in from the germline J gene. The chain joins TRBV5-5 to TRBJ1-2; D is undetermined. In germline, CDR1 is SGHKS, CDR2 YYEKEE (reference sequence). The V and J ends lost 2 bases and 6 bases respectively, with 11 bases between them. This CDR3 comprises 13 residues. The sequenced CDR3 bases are TGTGCCAGCAGCTTAAGAGATCCAGATGGC. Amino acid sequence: CASSLRDPDG. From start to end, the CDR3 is CASSLRDPDGYTF.

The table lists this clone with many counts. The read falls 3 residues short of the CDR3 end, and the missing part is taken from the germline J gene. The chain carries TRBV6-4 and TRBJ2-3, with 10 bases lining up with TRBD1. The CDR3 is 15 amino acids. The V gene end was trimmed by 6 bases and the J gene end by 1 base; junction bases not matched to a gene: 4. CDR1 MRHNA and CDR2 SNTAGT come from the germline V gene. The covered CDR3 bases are TGTGCCAGCAGCGCCGGGACAGGGGGCACAGATACG. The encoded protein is CASSAGTGGTDT. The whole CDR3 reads CASSAGTGGTDTQYF.